This TCR beta chain was captured in a study of shared clonotypes between healthy human individuals. The table came from immunoSEQ multiplex PCR; TCRdb's copy has only in-frame clones and leaves some out. The table includes fewer than 2.5 million clones, 93% detected once. The germline V gene encodes CDR1 LGHNA and CDR2 YNFKEQ. Trimming removed 4 bases at V and 7 bases at J, with 19 bases between. This CDR3 region has 15 residues. This clone was seen a handful of times. The CD4+ fraction was divided into a CD45RA+ naive subset and a CD45RA-negative memory subset. This chain links TRBV4-2 with TRBJ1-2, with a weak D call TRBD1 (5 bases). This TCR was sampled from a man younger than 35 in good health. Some clones in this sample may be carry-over from other donors' samples. The sample comprised naive CD4+ T cells from PBMCs. Subset specified: CD45RA+ positively selected. CDR3 amino acids: CASSRSGTALFGYTF. CDR3 bases: TGTGCCAGCAGCCGTTCCGGGACGGCCCTCTTTGGCTACACCTTC.